Sequencing of this TCR beta chain was carried out in a study of control samples from healthy donors and cancer patients. TCRdb keeps only in-frame clones here, not all; method: immunoSEQ multiplex PCR. The sample lists 63,000 or so clones; about 87% were seen once. Per the germline V gene, CDR1 is SGHTA and CDR2 is FQGTGA. Trimming took off 4 bases at V and 7 bases at J, with 9 bases between the two ends. The CDR3 runs 12 residues. The source of this sequence is a man aged 50 or older in good health. The chain has TRBV7-3 and TRBJ2-3; TRBD1 might be the D (5 bases). Sequenced: blood. The CDR3 here is CASSSPGNTQYF. The CDR3 nucleotides read TGTGCCAGCAGCTCCCCAGGGAATACGCAGTATTTT.